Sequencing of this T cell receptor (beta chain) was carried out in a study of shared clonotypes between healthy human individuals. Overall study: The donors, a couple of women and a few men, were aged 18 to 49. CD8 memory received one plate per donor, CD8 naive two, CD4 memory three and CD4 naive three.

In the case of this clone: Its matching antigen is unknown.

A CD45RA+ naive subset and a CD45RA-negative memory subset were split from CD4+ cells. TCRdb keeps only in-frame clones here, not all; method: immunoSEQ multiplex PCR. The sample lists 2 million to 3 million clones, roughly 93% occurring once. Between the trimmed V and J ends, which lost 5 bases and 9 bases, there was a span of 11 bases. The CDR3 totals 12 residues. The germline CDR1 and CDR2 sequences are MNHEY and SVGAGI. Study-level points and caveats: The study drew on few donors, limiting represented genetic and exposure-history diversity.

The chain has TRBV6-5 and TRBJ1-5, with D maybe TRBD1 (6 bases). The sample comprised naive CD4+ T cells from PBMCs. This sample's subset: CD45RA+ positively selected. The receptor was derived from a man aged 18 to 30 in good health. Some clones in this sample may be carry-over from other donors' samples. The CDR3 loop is CASSPGVGPQHF. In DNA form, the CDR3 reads TGTGCCAGCAGTCCAGGGGTGGGGCCCCAGCATTTT.